This TCR beta chain was captured in a study of blood T cells in healthy people across ages. Study-wide findings and caveats: Lack of knowledge of donor CMV status possibly confounded expanded clonotype changes. Bulk PBMC profiling left naive and antigen-experienced comparisons inconclusive. A roughly linear fall in TCR beta diversity per million T cells was seen with increasing age.

This clonotype was seen ten or more times. Its antigen is as yet unknown. PCR was performed a second time for about 7 to 11 cycles using a sample-barcoded 5' primer and a J-beta primer mix. A single record per CDR3 protein comes from TCRdb applying MiXCR to the 5' RACE reads. The sample has fewer than 800,000 distinct CDR3 sequences, roughly 32% seen once; the top ten hold approximately 15%. The germline CDR1 and CDR2 sequences are SGHNT and YENEEA. Deletions cut 6 bases from V and 2 bases from J, with 8 bases between. This CDR3 has 13 residues. The clonotype originates from a woman older than 75 in good health. The chain links TRBV11-3 to TRBJ2-1; perhaps TRBD2 as D (5 bases). The sample comprised blood. The CDR3 here is CASSEGPYNEQFF. The CDR3 region has the DNA TGTGCCAGCAGTGAGGGCCCCTACAATGAGCAGTTCTTC.